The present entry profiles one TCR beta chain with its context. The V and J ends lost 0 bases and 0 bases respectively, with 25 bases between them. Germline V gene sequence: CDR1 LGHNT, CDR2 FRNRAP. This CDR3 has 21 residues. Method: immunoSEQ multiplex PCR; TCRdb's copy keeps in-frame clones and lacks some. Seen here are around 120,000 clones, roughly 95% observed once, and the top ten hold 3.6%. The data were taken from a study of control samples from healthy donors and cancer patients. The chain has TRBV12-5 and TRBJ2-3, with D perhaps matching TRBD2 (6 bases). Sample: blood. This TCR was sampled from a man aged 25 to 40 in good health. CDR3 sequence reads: CASGLVLRLGLKVPSTDTQYF. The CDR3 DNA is TGTGCTAGTGGTTTGGTACTTAGACTAGGGCTGAAAGTACCTAGCACAGATACGCAGTATTTT.